This passage covers 2 T cell receptor beta chains from one sample sequenced in a study of blood T cell repertoires in COVID-19. The assay was immunoSEQ multiplex PCR, and TCRdb's table has in-frame clones only and misses some. The data hold about 100,000 clones, with 92% observed a single time. The sequenced material came from peripheral blood. Source of these receptors: a man between 65 and 80 years old with acute or convalescent COVID-19.

V and J are TRBV11-2 and TRBJ2-4; D is possibly TRBD1 (7 bases). CDR3 length equals 16 residues. Germline V gene data show CDR1 as SGHAT and CDR2 as FQNNGV. V lost 3 bases, J lost 6 bases, and 18 bases lay in between. The CDR3 DNA reads TGTGCCAGCAGCTTCTCTGGAGGTCAGGGGGGAAACATTCAGTACTTC. As protein: CASSFSGGQGGNIQYF.

This chain links TRBV5-1 with TRBJ2-2, with TRBD1 identical over 9 bases. V lost 2 bases to trimming and J lost 5 bases; unmatched junction nucleotides: 4. There are 15 residues in the CDR3. Germline V gene lookup returns CDR1 SGHRS and CDR2 YFSETQ. CDR3 protein: CASSFTTGGTGELFF. In nucleotides, the CDR3 is TGCGCCAGCAGCTTTACGACAGGGGGAACCGGGGAGCTGTTTTTT.